The 25 T cell receptor beta chains listed next were all sequenced from one sample in a study of identical twins. TCRdb processed the 5' RACE reads anew with MiXCR; each CDR3 protein has one entry. The data contain approximately 600,000 distinct CDR3 sequences, 7% to 7.5% of them seen just once; the ten biggest clones take up over 1.5%. Another study also made use of these data, one on yellow fever vaccine responses in identical twins.

The sequencing input was PBMCs. These receptors all come from a woman younger than 35 in good health.

The chain has TRBV7-9 and TRBJ1-2; D perhaps matches TRBD1 (5 bases). The CDR3 runs 15 residues. The V end was cut by 3 bases, the J end by 2 bases, with 13 bases between. CDR1 and CDR2 (germline): SEHNR, FQNEAQ (reference sequence). The CDR3 protein is CASSLGRDYNYGYTF. The CDR3 nucleotides read TGTGCCAGCAGCTTGGGCAGGGACTACAACTATGGCTACACCTTC.

This clonotype was recorded a few times. The chain links TRBV12-3 or TRBV12-4 to TRBJ1-2; the D is unclear. This CDR3 spans 12 amino acids. V gave up 6 bases and J gave up 5 bases, with 10 bases separating them. The CDR3 DNA reads as TGTGCCAGCAGCGCCCAGATATATGGCTACACCTTC. It yields the protein CASSAQIYGYTF.

This clonotype was detected only a few times. The rearrangement joins TRBV10-3 to TRBJ1-3, with 10 nucleotides matching TRBD1. In germline, CDR1 is ENHRY, CDR2 SYGVKD. CDR3 length: 16 amino acids. With 6 bases clipped from V and 0 bases from J, the junction kept 5 bases outside the gene matches. CDR3 protein: CAISRDRGSSGNTIYF. CDR3 nucleotides: TGTGCCATCAGCCGGGACAGGGGTTCCTCTGGAAACACCATATATTTT.

The CDR3 DNA follows: TGCAGTGCTAGGGTTACTAGCGGGGCGCCTTACGAGCAGTACGTC. Translation gives CSARVTSGAPYEQYV. The rearrangement uses TRBV20-1 and TRBJ2-7; 10 nucleotides align to TRBD2. CDR3 length equals 15 residues. Germline lookup yields CDR1 DFQATT and CDR2 SNEGSKA (reference sequence). Trimming took 3 bases from V and 4 from J; bases not matched to a gene: 9.

This clonotype occurred many times. This chain links TRBV28 with TRBJ2-1, with 7 positions matching TRBD1. The CDR3 spans 16 residues. J was trimmed by 2 bases and V by 6 bases; bases with no gene match: 10. The germline V gene encodes CDR1 MDHEN and CDR2 SYDVKM. CDR3 sequence: CASSQGTATTYNEQFF. CDR3 coding DNA: TGTGCCAGCAGCCAAGGGACAGCTACCACCTACAATGAGCAGTTCTTC.

This clonotype was detected ten times or more. The gene calls are TRBV6-1 and TRBJ2-1; 12 bases align to TRBD2. The germline V gene encodes CDR1 MNHNS and CDR2 SASEGT. The CDR3 runs to 15 residues. J gave up 4 bases and V 6 bases, and 4 bases lay outside the gene matches. In nucleotides, the CDR3 is TGTGCCAGCAGGGCCGGGACTAGCGGGTACAATGAGCAGTTCTTC. Protein product: CASRAGTSGYNEQFF.

This clonotype was counted many times. The rearrangement uses TRBV5-1 and TRBJ1-1, with TRBD1 as a possible D gene (6 bases). V lost 0 bases, J lost 4 bases, and 13 bases lay in between. From germline, CDR1 is SGHRS and CDR2 YFSETQ. The CDR3 consists of 15 residues. The CDR3 region has the DNA TGCGCCAGCAGCTTGGAGCTGGGGGCGAGCACTGAAGCTTTCTTT. Translation gives CASSLELGASTEAFF.

This clonotype has only a few counts. The V call is TRBV5-1, the J call TRBJ1-1; D is unresolved. Germline CDR1 and CDR2: SGHRS and YFSETQ. The CDR3 spans 14 residues. With 0 bases removed from V and 0 bases from J, the gap between germline ends came to 6 bases. The CDR3, as DNA: TGCGCCAGCAGCTTGGCCATACTGAACACTGAAGCTTTCTTT. Amino acids: CASSLAILNTEAFF.

The chain uses TRBV28 and TRBJ2-7; 11 bases are shared with TRBD2. The ends lost 7 bases at V and 0 bases at J; junction bases unmatched: 8. The CDR3 contains 16 residues. CDR1 is MDHEN, CDR2 SYDVKM, per germline. CDR3 amino acids: CASITIGTSGSYEQYF. CDR3 sequence (DNA): TGTGCCAGCATTACCATAGGGACTAGCGGCTCCTACGAGCAGTACTTC. Using reference TRBV28 and TRBJ2-7 for the parts outside the CDR3, the full variable domain is DVKVTQSSRYLVKRTGEKVFLECVQDMDHENMFWYRQDPGLGLRLIYFSYDVKMKEKGDIPEGYSVSREKKERFSLILESASTNQTSMYLCASITIGTSGSYEQYFGPGTRLTVT.

Details on this clonotype: No conserved phenylalanine or tryptophan ends this CDR3, so it is likely a read error. The gene calls are TRBV9 and TRBJ2-7, with D possibly matching TRBD2 (5 bases). Germline V CDR1 and CDR2: SGDLS, YYNGEE. Trimming stripped 0 bases from V and 2 bases from J, with 9 bases between. This CDR3 has 14 residues. CDR3 DNA sequence: TGTGCCAGCAGCGTAGGCGGTAGCGCCTACGAGCAGTACTTA. Protein product: CASSVGGSAYEQYL.

V is TRBV6-5 and J is TRBJ1-2, with TRBD1 matching 7 bases. The V gene end was trimmed by 4 bases and the J gene end by 5 bases; junction bases not matched to a gene: 10. Germline V CDR1 and CDR2: MNHEY, SVGAGI. This CDR3 comprises 15 residues. The CDR3 nucleotides read TGTGCCAGCAGTTCCCGTAGAGGGGGCTGGTATGGCTACACCTTC. Protein product: CASSSRRGGWYGYTF.

This clonotype was picked up many times. CDR3 in amino acids: CATRQGTNEKLFF. In nucleotides, the CDR3 is TGTGCCACCAGACAGGGTACTAATGAAAAACTGTTTTTT. The genes are TRBV10-3 and TRBJ1-4, with 7 bases aligning to TRBD1. This CDR3 is 13 amino acids long. V lost 10 bases, J lost 2 bases, and 4 bases stayed unmatched. Looked up from germline, CDR1 is ENHRY and CDR2 is SYGVKD.

The chain recombines TRBV24-1 with TRBJ1-5; 8 bases map to TRBD1. V shed 3 bases and J 2 bases; nucleotides not matched to a gene: 8. The CDR3 consists of 17 residues. Germline CDR1 KGHDR, CDR2 SFDVKD. CDR3 DNA sequence: TGTGCCACCAGTGATCCACGCAGGGGGCAGGGCAATCAGCCCCAGCATTTT. It translates to CATSDPRRGQGNQPQHF.

V usage is TRBV11-2 and J usage is TRBJ1-4, with 9 positions matching TRBD1. From germline, CDR1 is SGHAT and CDR2 FQNNGV. Losses at the gene ends were 7 bases for V and 7 bases for J; bases not matched to a gene: 10. There are 15 residues in the CDR3. CDR3 DNA: TGTGCCAGCACCCGTCAGGGACAGGGCGTTGAAAAACTGTTTTTT. It translates to CASTRQGQGVEKLFF.

Only a few counts were recorded for this clonotype. V gene TRBV12-3 or TRBV12-4 combines with J gene TRBJ1-5, with D uncertain. This CDR3 is 17 amino acids long. Trimming cost V 6 bases and J 9 bases, with 27 bases left between them. CDR3 amino acids: CASSTNLPYDKGGPQHF. CDR3 DNA sequence: TGTGCCAGCAGCACAAACCTCCCTTATGACAAAGGTGGGCCCCAGCATTTT.

This clonotype has a count of ten or more. This chain links TRBV29-1 with TRBJ2-1; perhaps TRBD2 as D (5 bases). This CDR3 has 11 amino acids. CDR1 is SQVTM, CDR2 ANQGSEA, per germline. The CDR3 region is CASGRENEQFF. The CDR3 nucleotides are TGCGCGTCCGGAAGGGAGAATGAGCAGTTCTTC.

This clonotype came up many times. The chain is built from TRBV12-3 or TRBV12-4 and TRBJ2-1, with 7 positions matching TRBD2. Losses at the gene ends were 5 bases for V and 9 bases for J; bases not matched to a gene: 10. This CDR3 is built from 14 residues. The CDR3 DNA reads as TGTGCCAGCAGTCCCGGGGGAGGGCTGGTTGAGCAGTTCTTC. It yields the protein CASSPGGGLVEQFF.

This clonotype was recorded a few times. This rearrangement joins TRBV5-1 to TRBJ1-5, with no clear D. This CDR3 has 13 amino acids. Per the germline V gene, CDR1 is SGHRS and CDR2 is YFSETQ. Trimming took 0 bases from V and 7 from J, leaving 8 bases between them. This CDR3 reads CASSLVGEQPQHF. The CDR3 bases are TGCGCCAGCAGCTTGGTGGGAGAGCAGCCCCAGCATTTT. Using reference TRBV5-1 and TRBJ1-5 for the parts outside the CDR3, the full variable domain is KAGVTQTPRYLIKTRGQQVTLSCSPISGHRSVSWYQQTPGQGLQFLFEYFSETQRNKGNFPGRFSGRQFSNSRSEMNVSTLELGDSALYLCASSLVGEQPQHFGDGTRLSIL.

This clonotype appeared many times. The CDR3 region is CASSVRTSGGSTDTQYF. For the CDR3, the DNA is TGTGCCAGCAGCGTGCGGACTAGCGGGGGTAGCACAGATACGCAGTATTTT. The chain is built from TRBV5-6 and TRBJ2-3; 13 bases map to TRBD2. Trimming removed 4 bases from V and 0 bases from J; junction bases left unmatched: 5. The germline V gene encodes CDR1 SGHDT and CDR2 YYEEEE. This CDR3 has 17 amino acids.

This clonotype was picked up a small number of times. V and J are TRBV12-3 or TRBV12-4 and TRBJ2-7; D unclear. V was pared by 4 bases and J by 6 bases, with 16 bases between. This CDR3 is built from 14 residues. The CDR3 sequence: CASSSGKPRIEQYF. The CDR3 DNA follows: TGTGCCAGCAGTTCGGGCAAGCCTCGGATCGAGCAGTACTTC.

Many counts were recorded for this clonotype. This chain uses TRBV10-3 with TRBJ2-1, with a tentative D call TRBD2 (6 bases). Germline CDR1 reads ENHRY; CDR2 reads SYGVKD. Trimming cost V 7 bases and J 4 bases, with 17 bases left between them. This CDR3 is 15 amino acids long. CDR3 in amino acids: CAITRDSAPYNEQFF. DNA for the CDR3: TGTGCCATCACCCGGGACTCAGCCCCTTACAATGAGCAGTTCTTC.

The chain is built from TRBV12-3 or TRBV12-4 and TRBJ2-1, with 10 bases aligning to TRBD2. V lost 3 bases, J lost 9 bases, and 8 bases stayed unmatched. The CDR3 consists of 15 residues. Here the CDR3 DNA reads TGTGCCAGCAGTTTTCTACTAGCGGGATCGGTTGAGCAGTTCTTC. This codes for CASSFLLAGSVEQFF.

This clonotype was observed many times. V gene TRBV11-2 combines with J gene TRBJ2-1, with TRBD2 matching over 9 bases. In germline, CDR1 is SGHAT, CDR2 FQNNGV. The CDR3 runs 12 residues. Trimming took 6 bases from V and 9 from J; bases not matched to a gene: 3. For the CDR3, the DNA is TGTGCCAGCAGAACACTAGCGGGTGAGCAGTTCTTC. Translated, it gives CASRTLAGEQFF.

The chain employs TRBV29-1 and TRBJ2-2; 9 bases align to TRBD2. Losses at the gene ends were 0 bases for V and 4 bases for J; bases not matched to a gene: 12. The V gene's germline CDR1 is SQVTM and CDR2 ANQGSEA. The CDR3 totals 18 residues. The CDR3 reads CSVEEYGAREGFTGELFF. In nucleotides, the CDR3 is TGCAGCGTTGAAGAATACGGCGCGCGGGAGGGATTCACCGGGGAGCTGTTTTTT.

This clonotype has just a few counts. The chain recombines TRBV5-1 with TRBJ2-1; 9 nucleotides align to TRBD2. Germline lookup yields CDR1 SGHRS and CDR2 YFSETQ. J gave up 3 bases and V 2 bases, and 6 bases lay outside the gene matches. The CDR3 covers 16 residues. DNA for the CDR3: TGCGCCAGCAGCTTTGGGCGGGAGGGAGTCTACAATGAGCAGTTCTTC. It translates to CASSFGREGVYNEQFF.